Below, 4 T cell receptor beta chains from the same sample are listed, as sequenced in a study of T cells in Graves' hyperthyroidism and ophthalmopathy. RNA transcripts provided the source from which TCR beta CDR3 regions were amplified. HTBI primers drove first-round RT-PCR of the TCR CDR3. TCRdb passed the multiplex PCR reads through MiXCR, listing each CDR3 protein once. The sample has some 800,000 distinct CDR3 sequences, roughly 37% seen once. Sequenced: blood. These receptors were taken from a man between 18 and 29 years old with Graves' hyperthyroidism.

Concerning this clonotype itself: This clone may be a read error of a much larger clone one base away. The V and J genes are TRBV2 and TRBJ1-3, with D possibly matching TRBD1 (6 bases). Germline CDR1 SNHLY, CDR2 FYNNEI. The CDR3 is 13 residues long. DNA of the CDR3: TGTGCCAGCAAGGGGGAAGCTGGAAACACCATGTATTTT. This translates into CASKGEAGNTMYF.

A note on this clonotype: Germline and junction disagree at one end, which may indicate a read error. J is TRBJ1-1 and V is TRBV7-9; D call uncertain. The CDR3 has 17 amino acids. Germline V CDR1 and CDR2: SEHNR, FQNEAQ (reference sequence). The CDR3 loop is CASSQPPAGDMNTEAFF. DNA of the CDR3: TGCGCCAGCAGCCAACCTCCGGCGGGAGACATGAACACTGAAGCTTTCTTT.

On this clonotype itself: This may come from a read error, since a much larger clone is one base off. The chain has TRBV10-3 and TRBJ2-5, with 8 bases lining up with TRBD1. The trim removed 3 bases at V and 4 bases at J, leaving 4 bases unmatched. The CDR3 runs 14 residues. Germline CDR1 is ENHRY and CDR2 is SYGVKD. CDR3 sequence: CAISDRQGAETQYF. CDR3 nucleotide sequence: TGTGCCATCAGTGATCGGCAGGGGGCAGAGACCCAGTACTTC.

In its sample, this clonotype was seen a few times. V and J are TRBV20-1 and TRBJ1-1; 7 bases line up with TRBD1. The CDR3 has 14 amino acids. Germline V lookup: CDR1 DFQATT, CDR2 SNEGSKA (reference sequence). Trimming cost V 6 bases and J 0 bases; bases outside gene matches: 7. The CDR3 region is CSARTGYMNTEAFF. The DNA of the CDR3 is TGCAGTGCCAGGACAGGATACATGAACACTGAAGCTTTCTTT.